This T cell receptor beta chain appears in the sequencing data of a study of a mutant IDH1 vaccine in newly diagnosed glioma. Overall study: Before enrollment, patients got radiotherapy alone, temozolomide alone, or mostly the combination. General study findings and limits: Changes to the top peripheral T cell clonotypes appeared unrelated to pseudoprogression.

Documented time point: baseline, week 1 (first vaccination visit). Treatment meaning: pre-vaccination baseline after standard-of-care therapy. Concerning this clone: Its antigen is still unknown.

Using immunoSEQ multiplex PCR, the repertoire was profiled, and TCRdb retains in-frame clones only, with some absent. The sample consists of roughly 70,000 clones, 65% to 90% of them appearing once. Unmatched junction bases numbered 8, after V lost 5 bases and J lost 1 base. The CDR3 runs 15 residues. CDR1 SGHRS and CDR2 YFSETQ come from the germline V gene. The specimen comprised PBMCs, sampled from a glioma patient treated with radiotherapy, temozolomide or both. The origin of this receptor is a man aged 25-45 years with glioma. The J gene is TRBJ1-2, the V gene TRBV5-1; 7 bases fit TRBD1. The CDR3 loop reads CASSPGTDINYGYTF. CDR3 bases: TGCGCCAGCAGTCCCGGGACAGATATTAACTATGGCTACACCTTC.